This is a list of T cell receptor beta chains from one sample in a study of early T cells in non-severe SARS-CoV-2 infection. TCRdb re-derived calls from the 5' RACE reads in MiXCR, one entry per CDR3 protein. The table has fewer than 40,000 distinct CDR3 sequences, more than 4.5% seen once. The sequencing input was whole blood. These receptors originate from an adult who was a healthcare worker with PCR-confirmed SARS-CoV-2 infection or an uninfected control (not recorded which). CDR3s include the opening cysteine and the closing phenylalanine or tryptophan. The D gene is left open where the match is weak. A row's size may be missing; if present it is once, few, many or a size class.

size | J | V | D | CDR3 | DNA
. | TRBJ2-1 | TRBV30 | . | CAWSREGLMADEQFF | TGTGCCTGGAGTCGAGAGGGGCTCATGGCCGATGAGCAGTTCTTC
many | TRBJ2-6 | TRBV19 | . | CASSILGANVLTF | TGTGCCAGTAGTATCCTTGGGGCCAACGTCCTGACTTTC
. | TRBJ1-1 | TRBV7-9 | . | CASSSGERTEAFF | TGTGCCAGCAGCTCAGGGGAGAGGACTGAAGCTTTCTTT
many | TRBJ2-5 | TRBV20-1 | TRBD2 | CSARGNRAGIDQETQYF | TGCAGTGCTAGAGGCAACCGAGCGGGGATCGATCAAGAGACCCAGTACTTC
many | TRBJ1-1 | TRBV18 | TRBD1 | CASSLIGTVNTEAFF | TGTGCCAGCTCACTTATCGGGACAGTCAACACTGAAGCTTTCTTT
many | TRBJ1-1 | TRBV19 | TRBD1 | CASSNDRGRGTEAFF | TGTGCCAGTAGTAACGACAGGGGGCGCGGGACTGAAGCTTTCTTT
many | TRBJ1-1 | TRBV29-1 | . | CSARHTSAEAFF | TGCAGCGCCCGACACACAAGTGCTGAAGCTTTCTTT
. | TRBJ2-2 | TRBV2 | TRBD1 | CATKIQGARTGELFF | TGTGCCACAAAAATACAGGGGGCGCGCACCGGGGAGCTGTTTTTT
few | TRBJ2-7 | TRBV7-2 | TRBD2 | CASSLSGASGFYEQYF | TGTGCCAGCAGCTTAAGTGGGGCTAGCGGGTTCTACGAGCAGTACTTC
many | TRBJ2-1 | TRBV21-1 | . | CASSTDRGRDEQFF | TGTGCCAGCAGCACAGACAGGGGGCGTGATGAGCAGTTCTTC
many | TRBJ2-7 | TRBV15 | . | CATSRGTRVDDEQYF | TGTGCCACCAGCAGAGGGACGAGAGTGGATGACGAGCAGTACTTC
many | TRBJ2-1 | TRBV27 | . | CASSYYNEQFF | TGTGCCAGCAGTTACTACAATGAGCAGTTCTTC
many | TRBJ2-5 | TRBV25-1 | . | CASSELQGWYQETQYF | TGTGCCAGCAGTGAATTGCAGGGATGGTACCAAGAGACCCAGTACTTC
. | TRBJ2-1 | TRBV18 | TRBD2 | CASSPKSTSDEQFF | TGTGCCAGCTCACCAAAGAGTACTAGCGATGAGCAGTTCTTC
many | TRBJ1-1 | TRBV18 | . | CASSQTRQFTEAFF | TGTGCCAGCTCACAAACAAGACAGTTCACTGAAGCTTTCTTT
few | TRBJ1-6 | TRBV6-6 | . | CASSSSGPISSYNSPLHF | TGTGCCAGCAGTTCATCGGGACCAATAAGCTCCTATAATTCACCCCTCCACTTT